The 7 T cell receptor beta chains listed next were all sequenced from one sample in a study of control samples from healthy donors and cancer patients. TCRdb's copy holds only in-frame clones and misses some; the assay was immunoSEQ multiplex PCR. In the table there are 150,000 to 160,000 clones, 93% of which are singletons. Source material: blood. The receptors come from a man aged 45 to 65 in good health.

The chain is built from TRBV5-1 and TRBJ2-2; 8 positions agree with TRBD1. Germline CDR1 and CDR2: SGHRS and YFSETQ. The CDR3 sequence is 16 residues long. V gave up 0 bases and J gave up 4 bases; unmatched junction bases: 5. CDR3 DNA: TGCGCCAGCAGCTTGGGACAGGGGACATTCACCGGGGAGCTGTTTTTT. This translates into CASSLGQGTFTGELFF.

The chain uses TRBV28 and TRBJ1-6, with no clear D. V lost 3 bases, J lost 1 base, and 19 bases lay in between. Germline V lookup: CDR1 MDHEN, CDR2 SYDVKM. The CDR3 is made up of 19 amino acids. As DNA, the CDR3 is TGTGCCAGCAGTTTCTCGGACGCCACCCGGAGGTCCTATAATTCACCCCTCCACTTT. It encodes CASSFSDATRRSYNSPLHF.

Here the CDR3 reads CASSIDVLAGVSGELFF. As DNA, the CDR3 is TGTGCCAGTAGTATAGATGTCCTAGCGGGAGTGTCCGGGGAGCTGTTTTTT. The chain has TRBV19 and TRBJ2-2, with 10 bases fitting TRBD2. Trimming took 0 bases from V and 6 from J; bases not matched to a gene: 7. Germline V gene sequence: CDR1 LNHDA, CDR2 SQIVND (reference sequence). CDR3 length equals 17 residues. Filled out from reference TRBV19 and TRBJ2-2, the complete variable domain reads DGGITQSPKYLFRKEGQNVTLSCEQNLNHDAMYWYRQDPGQGLRLIYYSQIVNDFQKGDIAEGYSVSREKKESFPLTVTSAQKNPTAFYLCASSIDVLAGVSGELFFGEGSRLTVL.

This rearrangement joins TRBV5-1 to TRBJ1-1; no definite D call. The V end lost 5 bases, the J end lost 1 base, and 3 bases lay between the germline ends. This CDR3 is 11 amino acids long. Germline lookup yields CDR1 SGHRS and CDR2 YFSETQ. The CDR3 spells CASSSNTEAFF. CDR3 DNA: TGCGCCAGCAGTTCGAACACTGAAGCTTTCTTT.

The V gene is TRBV5-4, the J gene TRBJ1-2; 10 bases map to TRBD1. V dropped 2 bases and J dropped 8; count of bases not matched to a gene: 6. The CDR3 consists of 14 residues. The germline gives CDR1 SGHNT, CDR2 YYREEE (reference sequence). CDR3 residues: CASSFRDRGDGYTF. The CDR3 bases are TGTGCCAGCAGCTTCCGGGACAGGGGCGACGGCTACACCTTC.

The chain employs TRBV7-9 and TRBJ2-3, with D perhaps assigned TRBD1 or TRBD2 (5 bases each). The CDR3 consists of 14 residues. Trimming removed 6 bases from V and 6 bases from J, with 16 bases in between. The germline gives CDR1 SEHNR, CDR2 FQNEAQ (reference sequence). CDR3: CASRSGTARDTQYF. The CDR3 nucleotides are TGTGCCAGCAGGTCCGGGACCGCACGCGATACGCAGTATTTT.

The chain joins TRBV28 to TRBJ2-7, with a possible D match to TRBD1 (5 bases). Germline V gene data show CDR1 as MDHEN and CDR2 as SYDVKM. The CDR3 runs to 13 residues. The ends were cut back, 4 bases at V and 3 bases at J, with 10 bases in the middle. In nucleotides, the CDR3 is TGTGCCAGCAGTTCCCCAGGGTACTACGAGCAGTACTTC. Amino acids: CASSSPGYYEQYF.